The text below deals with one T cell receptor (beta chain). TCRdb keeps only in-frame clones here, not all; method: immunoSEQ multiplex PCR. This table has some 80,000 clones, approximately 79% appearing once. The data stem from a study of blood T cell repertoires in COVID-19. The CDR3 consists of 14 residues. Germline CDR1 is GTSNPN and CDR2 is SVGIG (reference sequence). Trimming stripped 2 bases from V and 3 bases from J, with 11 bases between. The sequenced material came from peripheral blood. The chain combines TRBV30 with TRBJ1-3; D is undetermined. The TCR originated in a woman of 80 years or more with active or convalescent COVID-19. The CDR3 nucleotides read TGTGCCTGGAGTCGTCGAACTTATGGAAACACCATATATTTT. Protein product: CAWSRRTYGNTIYF.